Sequencing of this T cell receptor beta chain was carried out in a study of Tregs in tolerant kidney transplant recipients. Broader study findings: Changing PCR primers prevented nucleotide comparison between some patients' samples.

The assay was immunoSEQ multiplex PCR, and TCRdb's table has in-frame clones only and misses some. The listing records roughly 48,000 clones. Concerning this clone itself: The antigen is unknown.

The material was CD4+ T cells from blood, obtained before the transplant. This TCR derives from a human donor who received a combined kidney and bone marrow transplant.

Here the CDR3 reads CASSIVPEAEAFF. CDR3 bases read: TGTGCCAGTAGTATAGTCCCCGAGGCTGAA. The gene calls are TRBV19 and TRBJ1-1; D uncertain. The DNA ends 3 residues before the CDR3 does, and the rest of the CDR3 is filled in from the germline J gene. The CDR3 extends over 13 amino acids. With 1 base removed from V and 6 bases from J, the gap between germline ends came to 9 bases. Germline CDR1 LNHDA, CDR2 SQIVND (reference sequence).